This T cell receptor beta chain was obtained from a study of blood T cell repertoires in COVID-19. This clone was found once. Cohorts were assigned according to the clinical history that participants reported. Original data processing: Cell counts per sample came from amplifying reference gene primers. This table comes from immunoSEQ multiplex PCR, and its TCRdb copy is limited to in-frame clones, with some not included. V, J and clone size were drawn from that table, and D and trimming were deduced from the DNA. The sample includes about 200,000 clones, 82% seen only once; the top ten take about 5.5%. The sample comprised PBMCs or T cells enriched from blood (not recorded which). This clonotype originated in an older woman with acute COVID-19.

The CDR3 nucleotides are TGTGCCAGCAGCTTGGGACAGCAAGAGACCCAGTACTTC. Translation: CASSLGQQETQYF. The genes are TRBV5-4 and TRBJ2-5, with D possibly being TRBD1 (5 bases). Trimming took 0 bases from V and 2 from J, leaving 5 bases between them. Per germline, CDR1 SGHNT and CDR2 YYREEE (reference sequence). The CDR3 length is 13 residues.